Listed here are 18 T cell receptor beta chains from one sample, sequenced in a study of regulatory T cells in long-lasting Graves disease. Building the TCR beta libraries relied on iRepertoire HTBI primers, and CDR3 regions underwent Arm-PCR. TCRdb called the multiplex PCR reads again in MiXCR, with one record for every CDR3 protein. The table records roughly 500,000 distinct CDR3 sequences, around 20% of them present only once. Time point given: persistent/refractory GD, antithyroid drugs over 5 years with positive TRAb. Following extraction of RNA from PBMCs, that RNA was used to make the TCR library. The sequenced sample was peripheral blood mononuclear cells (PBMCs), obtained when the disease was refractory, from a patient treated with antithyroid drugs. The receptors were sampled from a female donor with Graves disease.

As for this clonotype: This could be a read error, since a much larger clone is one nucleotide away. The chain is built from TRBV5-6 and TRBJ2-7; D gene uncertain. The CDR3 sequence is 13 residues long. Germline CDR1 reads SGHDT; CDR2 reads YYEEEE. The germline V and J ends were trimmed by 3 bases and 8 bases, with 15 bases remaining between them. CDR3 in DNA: TGTGCCAGCAGCTCCGCCGTCCCCCACAAGCAGTACTTC. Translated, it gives CASSSAVPHKQYF.

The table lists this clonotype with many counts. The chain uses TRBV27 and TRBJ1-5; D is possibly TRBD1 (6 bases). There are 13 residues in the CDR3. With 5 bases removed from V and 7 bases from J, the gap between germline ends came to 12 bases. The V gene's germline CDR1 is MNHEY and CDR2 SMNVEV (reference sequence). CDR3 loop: CASSIRGQQPQHF. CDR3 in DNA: TGTGCCAGCAGTATCCGGGGACAACAGCCCCAGCATTTT.

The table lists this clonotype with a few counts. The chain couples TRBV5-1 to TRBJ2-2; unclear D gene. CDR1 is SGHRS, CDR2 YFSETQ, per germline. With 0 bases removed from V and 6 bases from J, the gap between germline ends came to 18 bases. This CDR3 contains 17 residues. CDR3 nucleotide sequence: TGCGCCAGCAGCTTGGCTTCAAGGGCCCAAAGGGCCGGGGAGCTGTTTTTT. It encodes CASSLASRAQRAGELFF.

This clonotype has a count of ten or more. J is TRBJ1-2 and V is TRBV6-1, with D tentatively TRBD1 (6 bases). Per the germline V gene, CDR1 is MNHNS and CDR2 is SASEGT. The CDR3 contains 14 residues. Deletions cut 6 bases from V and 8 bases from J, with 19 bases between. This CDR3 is CASSPPEGGKGYTF. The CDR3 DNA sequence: TGTGCCAGCAGCCCCCCCGAAGGGGGTAAAGGCTACACCTTC.

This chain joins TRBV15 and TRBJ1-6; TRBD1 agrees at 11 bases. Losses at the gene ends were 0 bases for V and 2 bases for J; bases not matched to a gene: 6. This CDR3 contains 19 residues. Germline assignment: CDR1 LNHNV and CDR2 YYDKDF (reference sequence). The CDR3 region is CATSRDRGQGATYNSPLHF. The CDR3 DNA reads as TGTGCCACCAGCAGAGATCGAGGACAGGGGGCAACCTATAATTCACCCCTCCACTTT.

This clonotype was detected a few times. The CDR3 here is CASDQGGGWNTEAFF. The CDR3 DNA sequence: TGTGCCAGCGATCAGGGGGGAGGGTGGAACACTGAAGCTTTCTTT. The gene calls are TRBV9 and TRBJ1-1; 7 bases are shared with TRBD1. J lost 1 base, V lost 7 bases, and 10 bases had no gene match. The CDR3 has 15 amino acids. The V gene's germline CDR1 is SGDLS and CDR2 YYNGEE.

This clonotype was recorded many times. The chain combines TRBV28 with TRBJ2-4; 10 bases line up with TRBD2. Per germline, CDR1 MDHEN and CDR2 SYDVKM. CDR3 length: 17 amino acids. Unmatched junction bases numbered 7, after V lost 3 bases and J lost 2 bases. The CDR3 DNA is TGTGCCAGCAGTTTTCGGTTAGCGGGAGGTACCAAAAACATTCAGTACTTC. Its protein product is CASSFRLAGGTKNIQYF.

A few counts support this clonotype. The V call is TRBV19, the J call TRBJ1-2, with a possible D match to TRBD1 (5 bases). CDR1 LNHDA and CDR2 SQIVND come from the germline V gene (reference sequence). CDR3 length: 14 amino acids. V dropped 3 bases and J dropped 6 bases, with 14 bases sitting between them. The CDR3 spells CASSIRGPSHGYTF. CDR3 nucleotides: TGTGCCAGTAGTATTCGGGGACCGTCCCATGGCTACACCTTC.

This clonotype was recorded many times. As DNA, the CDR3 is TGCAGTGCTAGGGTCCCGACAGGGAGAGAGACCCAGTACTTC. This translates into CSARVPTGRETQYF. The chain couples TRBV20-1 to TRBJ2-5, with 7 bases matching TRBD1. The CDR3 is 14 amino acids. Germline values: CDR1 DFQATT, CDR2 SNEGSKA (reference sequence). Losses at the gene ends were 3 bases for V and 4 bases for J; bases not matched to a gene: 8.

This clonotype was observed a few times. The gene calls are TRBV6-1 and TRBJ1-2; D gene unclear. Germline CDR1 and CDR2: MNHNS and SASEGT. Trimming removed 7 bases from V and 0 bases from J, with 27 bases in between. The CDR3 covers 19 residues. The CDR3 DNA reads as TGTGCCAGCACCCGACCCCTCAGCGGACTCCTTCTTCCTAACTATGGCTACACCTTC. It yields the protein CASTRPLSGLLLPNYGYTF.

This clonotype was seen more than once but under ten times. CDR3 coding DNA: TGTGCCAGCAGTCAGGAGACAGGGGCCGAGCAGTACTTC. It specifies CASSQETGAEQYF. The chain carries TRBV6-1 and TRBJ2-7, with 8 bases that match TRBD1. Germline V gene sequence: CDR1 MNHNS, CDR2 SASEGT. The CDR3 has 13 amino acids. Unmatched junction bases numbered 6, after V lost 5 bases and J lost 6 bases.

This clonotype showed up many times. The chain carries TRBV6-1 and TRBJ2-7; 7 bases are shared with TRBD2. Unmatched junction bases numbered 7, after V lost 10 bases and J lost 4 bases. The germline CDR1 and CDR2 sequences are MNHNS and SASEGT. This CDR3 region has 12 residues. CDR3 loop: CATVGGSYEQYF. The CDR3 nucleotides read TGTGCCACCGTCGGCGGGAGTTACGAGCAGTACTTC.

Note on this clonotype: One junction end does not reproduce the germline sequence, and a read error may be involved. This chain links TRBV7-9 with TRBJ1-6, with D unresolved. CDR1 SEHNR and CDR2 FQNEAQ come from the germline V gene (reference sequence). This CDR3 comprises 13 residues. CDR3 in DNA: TGTGCCAGCGGCTTAGATTCCTCTTCACCCCTCCACTTT. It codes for CASGLDSSSPLHF.

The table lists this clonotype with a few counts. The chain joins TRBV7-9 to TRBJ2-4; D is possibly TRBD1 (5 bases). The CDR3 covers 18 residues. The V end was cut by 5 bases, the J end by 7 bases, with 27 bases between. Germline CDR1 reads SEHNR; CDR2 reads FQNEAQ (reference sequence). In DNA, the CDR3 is TGTGCCAGCAGCCTGATTAGGCCCGAGACAGAGCTTGGGAACATTCAGTACTTC. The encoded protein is CASSLIRPETELGNIQYF.

CDR3 nucleotide sequence: TGCGCCAGCGCCGGTAGATTCGGAGAGACCCAGTACTTC. Protein sequence: CASAGRFGETQYF. The genes are TRBV4-1 and TRBJ2-4, with D hard to call. The DNA end is a closer match to TRBJ2-5, so the J assignment may be wrong. The CDR3 length is 13 residues. Germline V gene sequence: CDR1 MGHRA, CDR2 YSYEKL.

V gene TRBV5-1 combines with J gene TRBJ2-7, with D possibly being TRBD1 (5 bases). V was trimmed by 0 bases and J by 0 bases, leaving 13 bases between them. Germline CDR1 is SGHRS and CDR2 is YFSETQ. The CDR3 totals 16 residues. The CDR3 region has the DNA TGCGCCAGCAGCTTGGGGATGGGGCAGAGCTCCTACGAGCAGTACTTC. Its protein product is CASSLGMGQSSYEQYF.

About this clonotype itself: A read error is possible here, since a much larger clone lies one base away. In DNA, the CDR3 is TGTGCCAGCAGGATGAACACTGAAGCTTCCTTT. Protein product: CASRMNTEASF. This chain connects TRBV27 to TRBJ1-1; D remains unclear. From germline, CDR1 is MNHEY and CDR2 SMNVEV (reference sequence). The CDR3 has 11 residues.

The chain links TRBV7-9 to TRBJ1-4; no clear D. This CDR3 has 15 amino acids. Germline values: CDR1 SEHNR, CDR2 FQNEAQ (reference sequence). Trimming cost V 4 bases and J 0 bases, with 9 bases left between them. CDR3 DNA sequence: TGTGCCAGCAGCTCCTCCATGTCAACTAATGAAAAACTGTTTTTT. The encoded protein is CASSSSMSTNEKLFF.